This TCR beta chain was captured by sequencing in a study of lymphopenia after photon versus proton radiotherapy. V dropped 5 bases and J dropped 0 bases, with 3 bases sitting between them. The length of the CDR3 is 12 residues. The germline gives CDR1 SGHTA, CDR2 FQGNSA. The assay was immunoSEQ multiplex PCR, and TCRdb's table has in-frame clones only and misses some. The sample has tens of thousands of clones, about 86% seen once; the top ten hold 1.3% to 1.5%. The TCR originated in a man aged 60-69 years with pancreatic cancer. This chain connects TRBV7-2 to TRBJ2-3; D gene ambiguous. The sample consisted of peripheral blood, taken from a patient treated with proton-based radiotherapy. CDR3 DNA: TGTGCCAGCAGCCCTAGCACAGATACGCAGTATTTT. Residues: CASSPSTDTQYF.